This paragraph covers one T cell receptor beta chain sequence. The table came from immunoSEQ multiplex PCR; TCRdb's copy has only in-frame clones and leaves some out. The sample carries about 250,000 clones, 65% to 85% recorded once. The germline V gene has CDR1 LNHDA and CDR2 SQIVND (reference sequence). This CDR3 spans 19 amino acids. Germline trimming cut 5 bases from V and 0 bases from J; bases unmatched to any gene: 15. These data are taken from a study of blood T cell repertoires in COVID-19. The sequenced sample consisted of peripheral blood. This receptor was taken from a person aged 65 to 85 with COVID-19, enrolled during active disease. The chain uses TRBV19 and TRBJ1-1, with TRBD1 matching over 10 bases. The CDR3 region has the DNA TGTGCCAGTAGTTCGGACAGGGGGACGTCGATCCCCTTGAACACTGAAGCTTTCTTT. It is translated as CASSSDRGTSIPLNTEAFF.